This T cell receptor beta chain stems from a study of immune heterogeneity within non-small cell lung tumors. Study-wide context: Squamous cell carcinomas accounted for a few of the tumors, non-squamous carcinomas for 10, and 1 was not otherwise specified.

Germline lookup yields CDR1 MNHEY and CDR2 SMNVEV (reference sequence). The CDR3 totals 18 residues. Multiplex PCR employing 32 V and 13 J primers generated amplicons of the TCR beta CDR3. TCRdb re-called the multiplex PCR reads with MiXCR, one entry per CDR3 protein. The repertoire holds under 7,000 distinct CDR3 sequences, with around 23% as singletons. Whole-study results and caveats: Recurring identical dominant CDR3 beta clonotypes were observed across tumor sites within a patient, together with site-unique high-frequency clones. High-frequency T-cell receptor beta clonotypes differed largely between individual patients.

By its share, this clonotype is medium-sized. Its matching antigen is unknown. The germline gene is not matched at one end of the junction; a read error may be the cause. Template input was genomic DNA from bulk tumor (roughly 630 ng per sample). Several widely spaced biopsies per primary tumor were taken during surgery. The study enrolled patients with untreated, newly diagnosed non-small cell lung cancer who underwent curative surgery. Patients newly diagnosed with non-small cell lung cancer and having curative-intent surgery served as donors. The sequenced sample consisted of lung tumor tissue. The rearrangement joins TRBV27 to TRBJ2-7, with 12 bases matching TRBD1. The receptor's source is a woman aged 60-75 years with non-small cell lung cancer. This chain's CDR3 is CARSLSGTGGLRSYEQYF. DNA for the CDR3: TGTGCCAGAAGTTTATCGGGGACAGGGGGCTTAAGATCCTACGAGCAGTACTTC.